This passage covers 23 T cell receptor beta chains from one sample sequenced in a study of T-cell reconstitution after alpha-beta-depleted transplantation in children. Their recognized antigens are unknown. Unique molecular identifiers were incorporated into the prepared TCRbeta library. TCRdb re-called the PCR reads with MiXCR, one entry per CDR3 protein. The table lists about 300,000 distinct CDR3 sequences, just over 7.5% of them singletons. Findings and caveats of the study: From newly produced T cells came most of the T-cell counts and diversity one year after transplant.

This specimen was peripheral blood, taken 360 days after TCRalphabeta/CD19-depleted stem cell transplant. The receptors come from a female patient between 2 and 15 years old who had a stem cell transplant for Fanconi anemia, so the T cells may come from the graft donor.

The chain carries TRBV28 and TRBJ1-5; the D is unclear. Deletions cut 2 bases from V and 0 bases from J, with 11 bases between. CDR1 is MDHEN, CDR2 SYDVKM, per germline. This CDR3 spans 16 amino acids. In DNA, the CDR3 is TGTGCCAGCAGTTTAAAAGGAAGTAATAGCAATCAGCCCCAGCATTTT. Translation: CASSLKGSNSNQPQHF.

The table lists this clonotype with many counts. The CDR3: CASSLGPTGEDTQYF. CDR3 DNA sequence: TGTGCCAGCAGCTTAGGCCCTACAGGGGAAGATACGCAGTATTTT. The chain carries TRBV13 and TRBJ2-3; 7 nucleotides match TRBD1. J was trimmed by 5 bases and V by 0 bases; bases with no gene match: 5. The CDR3 is 15 amino acids. Looked up from germline, CDR1 is PRHDT and CDR2 is FYEKMQ (reference sequence).

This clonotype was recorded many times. The CDR3 reads CSARDVWVRGSTEAFF. The CDR3 bases are TGCAGTGCTAGAGACGTTTGGGTCAGGGGGTCTACTGAAGCTTTCTTT. The V gene is TRBV20-1, the J gene TRBJ1-1; 7 bases align to TRBD1. The CDR3 has 16 amino acids. Germline CDR1 DFQATT, CDR2 SNEGSKA (reference sequence). V was clipped by 0 bases and J by 5 bases; unmatched bases: 12.

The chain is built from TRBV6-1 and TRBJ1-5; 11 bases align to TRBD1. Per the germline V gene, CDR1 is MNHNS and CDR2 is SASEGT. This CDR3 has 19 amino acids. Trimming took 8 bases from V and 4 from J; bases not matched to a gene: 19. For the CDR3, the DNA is TGTGCCAGCGGTACCCGGGACAGGGGGGTGGGGGGCTTAAATCAGCCCCAGCATTTT. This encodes CASGTRDRGVGGLNQPQHF.

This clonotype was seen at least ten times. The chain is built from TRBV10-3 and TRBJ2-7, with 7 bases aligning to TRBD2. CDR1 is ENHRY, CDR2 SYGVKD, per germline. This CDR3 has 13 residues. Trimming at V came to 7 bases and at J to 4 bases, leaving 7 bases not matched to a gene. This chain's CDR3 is CAITPSGRYEQYF. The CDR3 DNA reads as TGTGCCATCACTCCTAGCGGTCGATACGAGCAGTACTTC.

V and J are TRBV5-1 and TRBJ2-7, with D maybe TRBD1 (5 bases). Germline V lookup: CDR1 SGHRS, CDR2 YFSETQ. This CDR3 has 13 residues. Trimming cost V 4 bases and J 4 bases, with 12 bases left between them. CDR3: CASSLGHVYEQYF. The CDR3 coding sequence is TGCGCCAGCAGCCTTGGACACGTTTACGAGCAGTACTTC.

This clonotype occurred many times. The CDR3 sequence is CSARDRRMNTEAFF. The DNA for the CDR3 is TGCAGTGCTAGAGATCGGAGGATGAACACTGAAGCTTTCTTT. The J gene is TRBJ1-1, the V gene TRBV20-1; D is undetermined. This CDR3 contains 14 residues. The ends were cut back, 0 bases at V and 0 bases at J, with 8 bases in the middle. Germline-derived CDR1 and CDR2 are DFQATT and SNEGSKA (reference sequence).

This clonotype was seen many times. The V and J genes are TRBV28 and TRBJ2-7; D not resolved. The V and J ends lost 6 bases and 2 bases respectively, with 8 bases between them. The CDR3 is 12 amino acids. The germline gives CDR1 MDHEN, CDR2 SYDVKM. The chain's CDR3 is CASSPDPYEQYF. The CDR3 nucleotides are TGTGCCAGCAGCCCGGACCCCTACGAGCAGTACTTC.

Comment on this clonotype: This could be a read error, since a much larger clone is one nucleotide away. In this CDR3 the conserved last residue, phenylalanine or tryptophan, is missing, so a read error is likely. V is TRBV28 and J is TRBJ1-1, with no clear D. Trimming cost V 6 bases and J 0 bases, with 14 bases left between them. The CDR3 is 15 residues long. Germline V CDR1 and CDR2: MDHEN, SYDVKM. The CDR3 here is CASREGVLVNTEAFC. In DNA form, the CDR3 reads TGTGCCAGCAGGGAGGGCGTCTTGGTGAACACTGAAGCTTTCTGT.

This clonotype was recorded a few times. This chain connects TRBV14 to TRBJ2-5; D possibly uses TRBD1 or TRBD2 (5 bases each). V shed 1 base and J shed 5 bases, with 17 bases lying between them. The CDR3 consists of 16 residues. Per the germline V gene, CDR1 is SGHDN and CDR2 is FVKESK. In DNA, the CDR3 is TGTGCCAGCAGCCAAGGTCTGAGGGGTTGGGAGGAGACCCAGTACTTC. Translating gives CASSQGLRGWEETQYF.

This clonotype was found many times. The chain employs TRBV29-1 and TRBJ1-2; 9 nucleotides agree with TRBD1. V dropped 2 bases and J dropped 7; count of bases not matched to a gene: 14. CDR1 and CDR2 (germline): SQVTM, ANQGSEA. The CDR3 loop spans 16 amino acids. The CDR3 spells CSVERDRGTIVGGYTF. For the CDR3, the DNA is TGCAGCGTTGAAAGAGACAGGGGGACGATAGTCGGTGGCTACACCTTC.

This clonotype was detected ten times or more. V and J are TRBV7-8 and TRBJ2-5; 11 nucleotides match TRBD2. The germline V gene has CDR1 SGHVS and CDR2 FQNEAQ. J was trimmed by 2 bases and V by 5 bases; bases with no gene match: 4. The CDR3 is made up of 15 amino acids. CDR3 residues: CASSPLAGDQETQYF. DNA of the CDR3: TGTGCCAGCAGCCCACTAGCGGGGGATCAAGAGACCCAGTACTTC.

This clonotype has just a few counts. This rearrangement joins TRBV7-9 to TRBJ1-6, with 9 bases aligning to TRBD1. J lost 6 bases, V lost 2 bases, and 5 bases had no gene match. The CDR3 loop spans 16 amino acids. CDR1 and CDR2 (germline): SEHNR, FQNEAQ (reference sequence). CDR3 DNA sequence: TGTGCCAGCAGCTTAAGTGTGGGACAGGGTAATTCACCCCTCCACTTT. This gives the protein CASSLSVGQGNSPLHF.

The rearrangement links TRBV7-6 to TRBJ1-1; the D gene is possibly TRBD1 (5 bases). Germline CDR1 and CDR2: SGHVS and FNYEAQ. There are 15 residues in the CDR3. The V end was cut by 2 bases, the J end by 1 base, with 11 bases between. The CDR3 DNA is TGTGCCAGCAGCTTAAAGACAGAGAGGAACACTGAAGCTTTCTTT. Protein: CASSLKTERNTEAFF.

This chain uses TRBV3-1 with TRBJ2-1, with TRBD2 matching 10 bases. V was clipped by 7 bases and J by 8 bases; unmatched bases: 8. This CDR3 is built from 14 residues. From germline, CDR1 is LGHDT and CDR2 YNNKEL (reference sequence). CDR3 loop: CASTSTGTSDEQFF. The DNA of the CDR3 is TGTGCCAGCACCTCGACCGGGACTAGCGATGAGCAGTTCTTC.

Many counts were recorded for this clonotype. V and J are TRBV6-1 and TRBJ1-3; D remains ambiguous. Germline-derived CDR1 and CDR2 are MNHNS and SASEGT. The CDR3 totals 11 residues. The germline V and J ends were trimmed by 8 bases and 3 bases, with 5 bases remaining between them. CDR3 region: CASQLGNTIYF. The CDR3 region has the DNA TGTGCCAGCCAACTTGGAAACACCATATATTTT.

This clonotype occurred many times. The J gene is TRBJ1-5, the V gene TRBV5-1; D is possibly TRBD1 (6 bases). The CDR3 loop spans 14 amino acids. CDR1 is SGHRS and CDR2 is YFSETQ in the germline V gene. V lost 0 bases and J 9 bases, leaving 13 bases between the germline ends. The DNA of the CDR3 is TGCGCCAGCAGCTTGGCGGCAGGGGAGCGGCCCCAGCATTTT. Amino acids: CASSLAAGERPQHF. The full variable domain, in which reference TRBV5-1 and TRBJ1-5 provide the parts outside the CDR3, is KAGVTQTPRYLIKTRGQQVTLSCSPISGHRSVSWYQQTPGQGLQFLFEYFSETQRNKGNFPGRFSGRQFSNSRSEMNVSTLELGDSALYLCASSLAAGERPQHFGDGTRLSIL.

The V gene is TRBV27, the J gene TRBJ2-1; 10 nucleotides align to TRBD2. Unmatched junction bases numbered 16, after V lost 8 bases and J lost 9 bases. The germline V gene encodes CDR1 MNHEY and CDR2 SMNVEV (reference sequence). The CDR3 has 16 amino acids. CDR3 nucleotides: TGTGCCAGCGGTAACTACCTGCTAGCGGGAGAGGTTGAGCAGTTCTTC. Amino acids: CASGNYLLAGEVEQFF.

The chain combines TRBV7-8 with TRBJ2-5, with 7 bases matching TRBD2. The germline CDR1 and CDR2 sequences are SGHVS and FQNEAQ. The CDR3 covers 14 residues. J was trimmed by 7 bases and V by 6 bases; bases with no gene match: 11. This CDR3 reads CASRPSGEGRTQYF. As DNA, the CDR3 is TGTGCCAGCAGACCAAGCGGGGAAGGGCGGACCCAGTACTTC. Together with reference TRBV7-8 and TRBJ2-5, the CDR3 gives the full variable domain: GAGVSQSPRYKVAKRGQDVALRCDPISGHVSLFWYQQALGQGPEFLTYFQNEAQLDKSGLPSDRFFAERPEGSVSTLKIQRTQQEDSAVYLCASRPSGEGRTQYFGPGTRLLVL.

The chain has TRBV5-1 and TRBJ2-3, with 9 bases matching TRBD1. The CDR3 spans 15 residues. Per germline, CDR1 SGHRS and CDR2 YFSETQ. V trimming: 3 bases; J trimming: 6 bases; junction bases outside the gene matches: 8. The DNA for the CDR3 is TGCGCCAGCAGCTCGGGGACAGGGAAAAAGGATACGCAGTATTTT. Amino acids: CASSSGTGKKDTQYF.

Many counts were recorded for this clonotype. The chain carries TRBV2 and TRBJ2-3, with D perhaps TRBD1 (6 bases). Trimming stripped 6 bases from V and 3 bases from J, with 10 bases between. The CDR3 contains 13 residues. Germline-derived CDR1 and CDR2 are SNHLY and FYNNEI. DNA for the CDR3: TGTGCCAGCAGGGTGGACAGAACAGATACGCAGTATTTT. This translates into CASRVDRTDTQYF. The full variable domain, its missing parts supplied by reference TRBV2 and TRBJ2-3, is EPEVTQTPSHQVTQMGQEVILRCVPISNHLYFYWYRQILGQKVEFLVSFYNNEISEKSEIFDDQFSVERPDGSNFTLKIRSTKLEDSAMYFCASRVDRTDTQYFGPGTRLTVL.

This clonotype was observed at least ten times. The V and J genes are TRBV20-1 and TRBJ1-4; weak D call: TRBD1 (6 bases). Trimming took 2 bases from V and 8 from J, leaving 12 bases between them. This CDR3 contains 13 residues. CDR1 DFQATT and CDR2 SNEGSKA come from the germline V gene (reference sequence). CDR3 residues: CSARPGTREKLFF. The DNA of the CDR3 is TGCAGTGCTAGACCAGGGACACGAGAAAAACTGTTTTTT.

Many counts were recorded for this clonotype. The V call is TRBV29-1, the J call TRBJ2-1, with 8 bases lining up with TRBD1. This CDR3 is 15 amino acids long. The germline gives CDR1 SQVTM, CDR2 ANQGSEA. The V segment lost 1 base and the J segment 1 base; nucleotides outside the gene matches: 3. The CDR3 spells CSVEGDRPSYNEQFF. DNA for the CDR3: TGCAGCGTTGAAGGGGACAGGCCTTCCTACAATGAGCAGTTCTTC.